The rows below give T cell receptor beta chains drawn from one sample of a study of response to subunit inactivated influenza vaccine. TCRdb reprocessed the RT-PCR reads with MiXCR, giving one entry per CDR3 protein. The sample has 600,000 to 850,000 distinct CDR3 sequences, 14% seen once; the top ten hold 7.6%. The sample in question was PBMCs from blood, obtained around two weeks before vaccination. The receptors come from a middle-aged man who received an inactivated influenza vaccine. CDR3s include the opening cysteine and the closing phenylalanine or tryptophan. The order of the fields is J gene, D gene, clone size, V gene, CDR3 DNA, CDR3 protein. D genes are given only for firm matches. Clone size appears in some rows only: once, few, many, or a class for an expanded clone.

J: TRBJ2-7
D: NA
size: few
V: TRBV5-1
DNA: TGCGCCAGCAGCCAGGTCGATTTCTACGAGCAGTACTTC
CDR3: CASSQVDFYEQYF

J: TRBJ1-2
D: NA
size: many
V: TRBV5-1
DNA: TGCGCCAGCAGCTTGGAAGCAGGGATCCATGGCTACACCTTC
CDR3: CASSLEAGIHGYTF

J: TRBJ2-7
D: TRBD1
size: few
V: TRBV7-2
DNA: TGTGCCAGCAGCGAGGGGGCAGCTACCTACGAGCAGTACTTC
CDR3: CASSEGAATYEQYF

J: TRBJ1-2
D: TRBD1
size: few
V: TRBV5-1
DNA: TGCGCCAGCAGCTTGGGCTACGGGACAGCGCCTAATGGCTACACCTTC
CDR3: CASSLGYGTAPNGYTF

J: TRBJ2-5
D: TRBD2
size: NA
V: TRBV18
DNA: TGTGCCAGCTCACAGGGGACTAGCGAGACCCAGTACTTC
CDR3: CASSQGTSETQYF

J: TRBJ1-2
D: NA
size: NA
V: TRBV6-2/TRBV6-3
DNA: TGTGCCAGCAGTCAACAGGGTTTATACTATGGCTACACCTTC
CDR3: CASSQQGLYYGYTF

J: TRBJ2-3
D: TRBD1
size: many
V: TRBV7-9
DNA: TGTGCCAGCAGCTTTACAGGGGGCACAGATACGCAGTATTTT
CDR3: CASSFTGGTDTQYF

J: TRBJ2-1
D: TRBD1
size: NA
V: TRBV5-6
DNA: TGTGCCAGCAGCTTGGGACAGGGTGAAGGGTTCTTC
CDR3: CASSLGQGEGFF

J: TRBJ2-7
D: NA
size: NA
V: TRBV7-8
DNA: TGTGCCAGCAGCTTAGGTCATCCCTCGGGAGAGCAGTACTTC
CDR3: CASSLGHPSGEQYF

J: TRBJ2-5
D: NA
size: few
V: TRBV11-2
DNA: TGTGCCAGCAGCCAAAATACAGGGCCCCAAGAGACCCAGTACTTC
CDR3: CASSQNTGPQETQYF

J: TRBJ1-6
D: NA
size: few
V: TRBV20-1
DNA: TGCAGTGCTAGGCCCCCGGGGGGCGGATTCTCCTATAATTCACCCCTCCACTTT
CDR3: CSARPPGGGFSYNSPLHF

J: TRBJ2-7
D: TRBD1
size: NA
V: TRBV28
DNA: TGTGCCAGTAATACCCAGGGGGAGATCTACGAGCAGTACTTC
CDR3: CASNTQGEIYEQYF

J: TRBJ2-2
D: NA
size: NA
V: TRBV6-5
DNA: TGTGCCAGCAGTTACTGGGAAAACACCGGGGAGCTGTTTTTT
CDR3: CASSYWENTGELFF

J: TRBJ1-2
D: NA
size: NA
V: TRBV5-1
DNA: TGCGCCAGCAGCTTGGAATCGGGGGGTGTTGGCTACACCTTC
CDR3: CASSLESGGVGYTF

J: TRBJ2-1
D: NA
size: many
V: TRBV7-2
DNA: TGTGCCAGCAGCTTAGCTGCACCTGCCTACAATGAGCAGTTCTTC
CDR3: CASSLAAPAYNEQFF

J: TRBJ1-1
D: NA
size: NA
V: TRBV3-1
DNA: TGTGCCAGCAGCTCCATACAGGGAACTGAAGCTTTCTTT
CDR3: CASSSIQGTEAFF

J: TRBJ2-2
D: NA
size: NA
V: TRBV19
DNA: TGTGCCAGTAGTATGGAGGGCACTTTTGCGGGCGGGGAGCTGTTTTTT
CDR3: CASSMEGTFAGGELFF

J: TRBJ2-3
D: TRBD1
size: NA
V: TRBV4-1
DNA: TGCGCCAGCAGCCTAGGGACAGGGGGCTGGGATACGAAGTATTTT
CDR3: CASSLGTGGWDTKYF

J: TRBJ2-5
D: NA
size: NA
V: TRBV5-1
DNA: TGCGCCAGCAGATTGCAGGTATCACTCCAAGAGACCCAGTACTTC
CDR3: CASRLQVSLQETQYF

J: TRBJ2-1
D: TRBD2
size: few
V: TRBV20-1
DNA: TGCAGTGCTAGAGCCCAGCGGGAGCGCTACAATGAGCAGTTCTTC
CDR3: CSARAQRERYNEQFF

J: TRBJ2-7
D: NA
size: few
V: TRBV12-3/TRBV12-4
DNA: TGTGCCAGCAGTTTAAGGGGGAGGGAAGGATCCTACGAGCAGTACTTC
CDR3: CASSLRGREGSYEQYF

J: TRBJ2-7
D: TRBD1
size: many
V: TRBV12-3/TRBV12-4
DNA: TGTGCCAGCAGTTTACAGGGGGATTTGTACGAGCAGTACTTC
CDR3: CASSLQGDLYEQYF

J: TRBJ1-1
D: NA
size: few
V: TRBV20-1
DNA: TGCAGTGCTCATATACCGGGCCGTACCGAAGCTTTCTTT
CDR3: CSAHIPGRTEAFF

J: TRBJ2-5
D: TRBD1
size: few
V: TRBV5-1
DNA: TGCGCCAGCAGCTTGGGTCACAGGGGCTCTGAGACCCAGTACTTC
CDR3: CASSLGHRGSETQYF

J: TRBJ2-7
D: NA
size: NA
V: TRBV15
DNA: TGTGCCACCAGCAGAGAGGGGGGTTCCTACGAGCAGTACTTC
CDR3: CATSREGGSYEQYF

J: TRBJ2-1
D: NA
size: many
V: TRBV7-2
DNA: TGTGCCAGCAGCCCGACACTAGCAGGCTCCTACAATGAGCAGTTCTTC
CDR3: CASSPTLAGSYNEQFF

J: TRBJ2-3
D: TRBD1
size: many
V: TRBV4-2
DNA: TGTGCCAGCAGCCAAGCAACAGGGGGCACAGATACGCAGTATTTT
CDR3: CASSQATGGTDTQYF

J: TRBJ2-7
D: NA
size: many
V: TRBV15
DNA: TGTGCCACCAGCAGAGATGACAGCGGTACCTACGAGCAGTACTTC
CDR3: CATSRDDSGTYEQYF

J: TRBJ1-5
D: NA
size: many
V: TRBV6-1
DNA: TGTGCCAGCAGAAGAGACAGATATCAGCCCCAGCATTTT
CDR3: CASRRDRYQPQHF

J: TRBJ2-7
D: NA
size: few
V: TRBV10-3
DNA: TGTGCCATCAGCCTAGAACAGGGTAGTGTGGGCGAGCAGTACTTC
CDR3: CAISLEQGSVGEQYF

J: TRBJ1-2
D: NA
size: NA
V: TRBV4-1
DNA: TGCGCCAGCAGCCCTACGGTGGGGGGGCAATGGTATGGCTACACCTTC
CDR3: CASSPTVGGQWYGYTF

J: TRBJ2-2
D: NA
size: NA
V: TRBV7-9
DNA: TGTGCCAGCAGCTTATCTCTAGGGGAGGCCACCGGGGAGCTGTTTTTT
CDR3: CASSLSLGEATGELFF

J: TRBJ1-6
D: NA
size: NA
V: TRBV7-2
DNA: TGTGCCAGCAGCTTAGTGGTGGGGAATAATTCACCCCTCCACTTT
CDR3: CASSLVVGNNSPLHF

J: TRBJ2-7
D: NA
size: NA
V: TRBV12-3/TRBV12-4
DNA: TGTGCCAGCAGCTGGGTAGGGGGCTCCTACGAGCAGTACTTC
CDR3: CASSWVGGSYEQYF

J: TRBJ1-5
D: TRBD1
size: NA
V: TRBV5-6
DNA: TGTGCCAGCAGCATCCTACAGGGGAGACCCCAGCATTTT
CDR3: CASSILQGRPQHF

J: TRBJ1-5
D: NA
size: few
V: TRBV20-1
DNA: TGCAGTGCTAACCTGGGACCAAGCAATCAGCCCCAGCATTTT
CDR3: CSANLGPSNQPQHF

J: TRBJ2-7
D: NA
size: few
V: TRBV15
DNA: TGTGCCACCAGGGGGTTCGGAGAGGAGAAGCAGTACTTC
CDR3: CATRGFGEEKQYF